This T cell receptor (beta chain) appears in the sequencing data of a study of Tregs in tolerant kidney transplant recipients. Study-wide points: In tolerant patients, donor-specific Tregs outgrew total Tregs, suggesting antigen-driven expansion. For some patients, primers changed over time, blocking nucleotide-level comparison. The small number of patients limits these findings pending further validation.

J lost 3 bases, V lost 3 bases, and 5 bases had no gene match. Germline CDR1 reads MNHEY; CDR2 reads SMNVEV (reference sequence). This CDR3 has 14 residues. On this clone: The antigen remains unidentified.

The nonmyeloablative bone marrow transplants came from related graft donors, with transient mixed chimerism. Clones were sequenced by immunoSEQ multiplex PCR, and TCRdb holds only the in-frame ones, with some missing. Of fewer than 55,000 clones listed, about nine tenths are singletons. The receptor was isolated from a human patient who received a combined kidney and bone marrow transplant. The T cells may come from the graft donor. The specimen comprised CD8+ T cells from blood (PBMCs), sampled 12 months after the transplant. The chain has TRBV27 and TRBJ2-7; 7 bases fit TRBD2. CDR3 amino acids: CASSFGGDLYEQYF. CDR3 DNA: TGTGCCAGCAGTTTTGGGGGGGATCTCTACGAGCAGTACTTC.